This TCR beta chain derives from a study of cytomegalovirus exposure and HLA in healthy donors. The primer mix had 60 Vbeta and 13 Jbeta primers. As originally analysed: In a later analysis, of approximately 81 million unique beta chains, some 10 million appeared in at least two donors. Using immunoSEQ multiplex PCR, the repertoire was profiled, and TCRdb retains in-frame clones only, with some absent. Clone size and V and J calls were adopted from that table, with D and trimming inferred from the DNA. The sample lists 100,000 to 150,000 clones, roughly 72% occurring once. CDR1 is SGHDN and CDR2 is FVKESK in the germline V gene. The CDR3 contains 14 residues. Deletions cut 2 bases from V and 2 bases from J, with 10 bases between. The study, taken as a whole, reports: High specificity and sensitivity for cytomegalovirus status were reported for the classifier.

About this clone itself: Its target is not known.

This receptor was obtained from a man aged 40-49 years in good health and CMV-seropositive. V and J are TRBV14 and TRBJ2-7, with a possible D match to TRBD1 (6 bases). Material for sequencing was PBMCs. CDR3 bases: TGTGCCAGCAGCCAACTGGACAGCCCCTACGAGCAGTACTTC. This sequence encodes CASSQLDSPYEQYF.